This T cell receptor beta chain was identified in a study of blood T cells in healthy people across ages. Study-level findings and limits: Naive CD4+ cell counts and diversity both ran higher in long-lived than in aged donors. Percentage of naive T cells showed a strong correlation with TCR beta diversity.

Germline V CDR1 and CDR2: LNHDA, SQIVND (reference sequence). The ends were cut back, 1 base at V and 10 bases at J, with 8 bases in the middle. CDR3 length: 12 amino acids. As to this clonotype: The antigen remains undetermined.

The second PCR ran roughly 7 to 12 cycles with a sample-barcoded 5' primer and J-beta primers. Every cDNA was tagged by a template-switch adaptor with 12 random nucleotides. Sequencing of every sample gave 2.5 million or more CDR3-containing paired-end reads. From the 5' RACE reads, TCRdb called clonotypes with MiXCR, one entry per CDR3 protein. The sample comprises some 1.6 million distinct CDR3 sequences, about 31% of which are singletons, and about 11% rests with the top ten. The chain employs TRBV19 and TRBJ2-1; D gene ambiguous. The sequenced material came from blood. This sequence originates from a woman aged 25-40 years in good health. CDR3 sequence reads: CASSIGAIEQFF. The CDR3 DNA reads TGTGCCAGTAGTATAGGGGCAATCGAGCAGTTCTTC.